This entry is about one T cell receptor beta chain. What this receptor recognizes is not known. No much larger clone is present one base from it, and per-base qualities are unavailable. The data were obtained in a study of OX40 agonist ivuxolimab in advanced cancers. Turning to the overall study: Ivuxolimab, which targeted the costimulatory receptor OX40 (CD134), was an agonistic, fully human IgG2 monoclonal antibody. The monotherapy dose-escalation portion (N of about 50 patients) of the phase I ivuxolimab trial is reported in the paper. Of the roughly 51 dose-escalation patients, hepatocellular carcinoma was present in approximately 20, melanoma in around 15, renal cell carcinoma in 9 and head and neck cancer in 9. Patients were allowed to have had prior anti-PD-1, anti-PD-L1 or anti-CTLA-4 therapy, and approximately 39% of the dose-escalation patients had been treated with checkpoint inhibitors. A male proportion of 75% to 85% and a mean age of around 60 years, ranging from roughly 23 to 79, were recorded for the dose-escalation cohort. The point of sequencing TCRbeta in the periphery was to test whether ivuxolimab changed TCR sequence diversity and drove clonal T-cell expansion. Intravenous ivuxolimab was administered to patients every 2 weeks at six dose levels: 0.01, 0.1, 0.3, 1.5, 3 and 10 mg/kg. Three dose-escalation patients achieved partial responses, one with hepatocellular carcinoma and two with cutaneous melanoma. Points the paper makes about the study in general: In the 0.1-3.0 mg/kg groups, partial responders were among the patients with the lowest normalized peripheral clonal expansion, particularly in CD8+ T cells. The antigen specificity of the peripheral T cells that underwent clonal expansion was not determined. At doses from 0.1 to 3.0 mg/kg, clonal expansion was seen in both CD4+ and CD8+ blood T cells between baseline and week 6. After ivuxolimab, expanded clones were on average more numerous among CD8+ T cells than among CD4+ T cells. Low levels of normalized T-cell clonal expansion were also seen in some patients who did not respond.

Genomic DNA was isolated from the sorted cells so that the TCRbeta CDR3 region could be sequenced. The immunoSEQ Assay was used for sequencing of TCRbeta CDR3 regions. Not all clones reach the TCRdb copy of this immuneACCESS table, which keeps in-frame sequences only. Checked studies attribute under half of the gap to unresolved V genes and leave the rest unexplained. The sample table records under 60,000 clones; 75% to 90% of these occur just once. The top ten constitute around a third of the sample. Sequences LNHDA (CDR1) and SQIVND (CDR2) are obtained from the germline V gene (reference sequence). The V end gives up 3 bases and the J end 9 bases, leaving 10 bases in the junction not matched to a gene. The CDR3 starts with the cysteine, ends with the phenylalanine, and has 15 residues. Of the read, only the CDR3 DNA is kept; its 45 bases are in frame from base 1. The trial excluded patients who had a history of autoimmune disease or who were on systemic immunosuppression. In every dose cohort, peripheral blood was drawn for TCR sequencing at baseline, cycle 4 day 1, and cycle 7 day 1. The samples were drawn from a first-in-human, open-label, multicenter phase I dose-escalation trial of ivuxolimab. Adults with locally advanced or metastatic melanoma, renal cell, hepatocellular, or head and neck squamous cell carcinoma were enrolled in the trial. CD4+ and CD8+ T cells were sorted separately from peripheral blood before TCR sequencing.

This sequence uses TRBV19 and TRBJ2-1, with 8 bases in between that match TRBD1. The sequences come from CD4+ or CD8+ T cells sorted from blood, collected in a trial of the OX40 agonist ivuxolimab. The clonotype originates from an adult with an advanced solid tumor such as melanoma, head and neck, liver or kidney cancer. The bases read TGTGCCAGTAGTATGCGACAGGGGTCGTATAGTGAGCAGTTCTTC. It is translated as CASSMRQGSYSEQFF.